This record looks at one TCR beta chain sequence and its context. Its antigen is still unknown. Germline V gives CDR1 ENHRY, CDR2 SYGVKD. The V and J ends lost 0 bases and 2 bases, in that order; junction bases with no gene match: 3. CDR3 length equals 15 residues. The record originates from a study of Ad26.COV2.S vaccination and SARS-CoV-2 variants. Treatment given: some 20 received Ad26.COV2.S at low or high dose, single or two shots; roughly five received placebo; per-sample allocation not given. Sampling took place 63 days after the first vaccine or placebo injection. This Boston cohort included adults aged 18-55 years. An Ad26 vector carrying the Wuhan-strain SARS-CoV-2 spike served as the vaccine. Study outcomes and limitations: Individuals receiving vaccine had higher spike-specific TCR breadth than placebo recipients did. It was found that vaccine and placebo recipients had similar non-spike TCR breadth.

Profiled with immunoSEQ multiplex PCR; TCRdb holds only in-frame clones, not every one. The sample has about 390,000 clones, approximately 86% seen once. This receptor was taken from a person aged 18 to 59 who received the Ad26.COV2.S COVID-19 vaccine or a placebo. Sequenced material: peripheral blood, taken in a trial of Ad26.COV2.S vaccine versus placebo. V usage is TRBV10-3 and J usage is TRBJ1-1; 7 bases are a match to TRBD1. CDR3 in DNA: TGTGCCATCAGTGAGTCAGGGGGCTTTAACACTGAAGCTTTCTTT. Its protein product is CAISESGGFNTEAFF.